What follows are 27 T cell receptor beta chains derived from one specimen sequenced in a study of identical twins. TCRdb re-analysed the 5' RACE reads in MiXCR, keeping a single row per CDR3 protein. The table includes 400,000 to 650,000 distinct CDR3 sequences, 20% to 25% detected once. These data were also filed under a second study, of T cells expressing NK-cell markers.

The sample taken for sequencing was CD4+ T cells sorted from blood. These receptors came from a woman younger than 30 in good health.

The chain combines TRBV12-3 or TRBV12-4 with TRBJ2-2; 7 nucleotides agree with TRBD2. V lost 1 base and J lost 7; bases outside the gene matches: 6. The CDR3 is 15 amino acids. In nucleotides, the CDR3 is TGTGCCAGCAGTTTAGGGACTAGGATACACGGGGAGCTGTTTTTT. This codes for CASSLGTRIHGELFF.

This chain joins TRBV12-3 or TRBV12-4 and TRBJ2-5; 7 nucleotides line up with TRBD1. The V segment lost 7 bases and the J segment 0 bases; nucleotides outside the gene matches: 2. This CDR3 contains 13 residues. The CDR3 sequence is CASKGAYQETQYF. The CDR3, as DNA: TGTGCCAGCAAGGGGGCCTACCAAGAGACCCAGTACTTC.

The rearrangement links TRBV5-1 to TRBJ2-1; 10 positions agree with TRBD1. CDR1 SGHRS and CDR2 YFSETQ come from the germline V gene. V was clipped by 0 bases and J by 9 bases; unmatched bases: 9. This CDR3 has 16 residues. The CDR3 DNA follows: TGCGCCAGCAGCTTGGCGTTGGGGACAGGGGCTCGTGAGCAGTTCTTC. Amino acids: CASSLALGTGAREQFF.

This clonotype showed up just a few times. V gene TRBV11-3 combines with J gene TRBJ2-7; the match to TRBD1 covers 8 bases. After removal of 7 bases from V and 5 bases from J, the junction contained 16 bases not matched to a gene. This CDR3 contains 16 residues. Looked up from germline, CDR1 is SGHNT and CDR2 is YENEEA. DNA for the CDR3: TGTGCCAGCACTCTCAGCCCCCGGGACAGGTTCCACGAGCAGTACTTC. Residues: CASTLSPRDRFHEQYF.

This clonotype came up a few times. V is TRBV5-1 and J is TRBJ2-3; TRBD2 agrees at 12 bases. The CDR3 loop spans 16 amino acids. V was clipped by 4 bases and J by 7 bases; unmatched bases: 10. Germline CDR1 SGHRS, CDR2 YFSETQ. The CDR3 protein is CASSRTSGEASNTQYF. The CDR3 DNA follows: TGCGCCAGCAGCAGGACTAGCGGGGAAGCAAGTAATACGCAGTATTTT.

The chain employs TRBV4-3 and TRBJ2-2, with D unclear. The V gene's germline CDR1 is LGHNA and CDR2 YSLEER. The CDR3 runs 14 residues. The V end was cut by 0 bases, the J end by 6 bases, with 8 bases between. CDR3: CASSQDLGSGELFF. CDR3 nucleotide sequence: TGCGCCAGCAGCCAAGATCTTGGATCCGGGGAGCTGTTTTTT.

Written as DNA, the CDR3 is TGTGCCAGCAGGTGGACCTACGAGCAGTACTTC. Its protein is CASRWTYEQYF. The chain is built from TRBV6-1 and TRBJ2-7, with D unclear. The V end lost 6 bases, the J end lost 2 bases, and 5 bases lay between the germline ends. Per germline, CDR1 MNHNS and CDR2 SASEGT. This CDR3 region has 11 residues.

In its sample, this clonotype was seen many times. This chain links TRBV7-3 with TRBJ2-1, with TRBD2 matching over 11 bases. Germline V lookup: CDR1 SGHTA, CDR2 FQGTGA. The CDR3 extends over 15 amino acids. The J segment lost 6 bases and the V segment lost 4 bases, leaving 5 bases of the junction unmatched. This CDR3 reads CASSSSGRLSNEQFF. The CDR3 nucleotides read TGTGCCAGCAGCTCTAGCGGGAGGCTCTCCAATGAGCAGTTCTTC.

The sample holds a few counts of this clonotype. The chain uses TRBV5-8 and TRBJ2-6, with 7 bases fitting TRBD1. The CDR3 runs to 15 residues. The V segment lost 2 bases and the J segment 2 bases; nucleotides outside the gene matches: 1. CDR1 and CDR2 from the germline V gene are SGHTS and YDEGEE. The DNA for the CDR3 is TGTGCCAGCAGCTTTACAGGGGCTGGGGCCAACGTCCTGACTTTC. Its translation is CASSFTGAGANVLTF.

The CDR3 DNA follows: TGCAGTGCCCTAGAGAGGGACAGTCCGACCTACAATGAGCAGTTCTTC. This translates into CSALERDSPTYNEQFF. The chain is built from TRBV20-1 and TRBJ2-1; 7 positions agree with TRBD1. Germline V CDR1 and CDR2: DFQATT, SNEGSKA (reference sequence). After removal of 6 bases from V and 2 bases from J, the junction contained 13 bases not matched to a gene. This CDR3 has 16 amino acids.

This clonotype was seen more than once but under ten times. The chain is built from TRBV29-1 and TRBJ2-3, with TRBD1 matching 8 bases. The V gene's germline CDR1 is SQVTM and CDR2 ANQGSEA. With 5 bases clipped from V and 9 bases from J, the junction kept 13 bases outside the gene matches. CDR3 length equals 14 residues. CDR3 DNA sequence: TGCAGCGTTCCCCTCCTCACCAGGGGGCGGACGCAGTATTTT. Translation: CSVPLLTRGRTQYF.

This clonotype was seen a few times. CDR3 region: CASSTQGDEQYF. DNA of the CDR3: TGTGCCAGCAGCACGCAGGGGGACGAGCAGTACTTC. J is TRBJ2-7 and V is TRBV6-6; 7 bases line up with TRBD1. After removal of 6 bases from V and 5 bases from J, the junction contained 4 bases not matched to a gene. This CDR3 spans 12 amino acids. Germline CDR1 is MNHNY and CDR2 is SVGAGI (reference sequence).

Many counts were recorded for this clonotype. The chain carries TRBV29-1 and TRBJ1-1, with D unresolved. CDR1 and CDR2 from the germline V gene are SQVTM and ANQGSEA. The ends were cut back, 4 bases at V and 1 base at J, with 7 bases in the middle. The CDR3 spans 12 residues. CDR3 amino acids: CSVVKGNTEAFF. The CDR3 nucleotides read TGCAGCGTTGTAAAGGGGAACACTGAAGCTTTCTTT.

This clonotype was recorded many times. CDR3: CASRDIAYEQYF. Here the CDR3 DNA reads TGTGCCAGCAGAGATATAGCCTACGAGCAGTACTTC. The chain uses TRBV2 and TRBJ2-7; the D is unclear. CDR1 and CDR2 (germline): SNHLY, FYNNEI. The CDR3 length is 12 residues. The ends were cut back, 6 bases at V and 2 bases at J, with 8 bases in the middle.

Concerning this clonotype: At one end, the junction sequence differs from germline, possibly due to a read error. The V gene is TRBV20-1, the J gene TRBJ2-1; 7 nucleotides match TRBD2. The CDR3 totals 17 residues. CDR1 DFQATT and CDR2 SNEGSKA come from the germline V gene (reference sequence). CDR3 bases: TGCTGTGCTAGATCCCTCCAAGCGGGGCCCCTATACAATGAGCAGTTCTTC. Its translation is CCARSLQAGPLYNEQFF.

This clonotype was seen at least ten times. The CDR3 sequence is CASSESEHQETQYF. In DNA form, the CDR3 reads TGTGCCAGCAGTGAATCGGAACACCAAGAGACCCAGTACTTC. J is TRBJ2-5 and V is TRBV2; D unresolved. CDR1 and CDR2 (germline): SNHLY, FYNNEI. This CDR3 comprises 14 residues. The V end lost 2 bases, the J end lost 0 bases, and 7 bases lay between the germline ends. The full variable domain, in which reference TRBV2 and TRBJ2-5 provide the parts outside the CDR3, is EPEVTQTPSHQVTQMGQEVILRCVPISNHLYFYWYRQILGQKVEFLVSFYNNEISEKSEIFDDQFSVERPDGSNFTLKIRSTKLEDSAMYFCASSESEHQETQYFGPGTRLLVL.

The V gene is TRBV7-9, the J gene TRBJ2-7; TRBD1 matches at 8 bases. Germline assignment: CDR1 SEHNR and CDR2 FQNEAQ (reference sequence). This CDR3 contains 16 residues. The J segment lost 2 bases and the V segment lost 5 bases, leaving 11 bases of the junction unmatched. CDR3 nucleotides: TGTGCCAGCAGCCGCACCGGACAGGGAAAAGCCTACGAGCAGTACTTC. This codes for CASSRTGQGKAYEQYF.

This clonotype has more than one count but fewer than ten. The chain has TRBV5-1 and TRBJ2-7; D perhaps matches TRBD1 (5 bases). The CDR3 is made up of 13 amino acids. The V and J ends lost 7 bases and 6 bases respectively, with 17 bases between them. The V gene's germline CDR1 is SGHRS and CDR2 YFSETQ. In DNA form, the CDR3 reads TGCGCCAGCGGGAACAGGTTCGGGTCCGAGCAGTACTTC. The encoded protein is CASGNRFGSEQYF.

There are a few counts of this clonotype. CDR3 in DNA: TGTGCCAGCAGAGGACAGGGGACGGTTAGCAATCAGCCCCAGCATTTT. Its protein product is CASRGQGTVSNQPQHF. This chain joins TRBV27 and TRBJ1-5, with TRBD1 matching over 9 bases. Germline CDR1 MNHEY, CDR2 SMNVEV (reference sequence). Trimming at V came to 6 bases and at J to 0 bases, leaving 6 bases not matched to a gene. This CDR3 has 16 residues.

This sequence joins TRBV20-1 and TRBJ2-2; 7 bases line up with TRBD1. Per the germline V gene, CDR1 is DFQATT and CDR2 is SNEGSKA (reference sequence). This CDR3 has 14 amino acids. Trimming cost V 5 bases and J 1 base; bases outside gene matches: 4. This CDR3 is CSAPRTGNTGELFF. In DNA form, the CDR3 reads TGCAGTGCTCCTCGGACAGGGAACACCGGGGAGCTGTTTTTT.

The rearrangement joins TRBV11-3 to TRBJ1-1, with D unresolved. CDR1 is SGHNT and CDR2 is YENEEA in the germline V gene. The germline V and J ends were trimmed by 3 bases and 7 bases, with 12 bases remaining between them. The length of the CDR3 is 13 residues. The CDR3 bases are TGTGCCAGCAGCTTTTTAGTTGCGAGTGAAGCTTTCTTT. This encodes CASSFLVASEAFF. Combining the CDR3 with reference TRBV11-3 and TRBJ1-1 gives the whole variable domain EAGVVQSPRYKIIEKKQPVAFWCNPISGHNTLYWYLQNLGQGPELLIRYENEEAVDDSQLPKDRFSAERLKGVDSTLKIQPAELGDSAVYLCASSFLVASEAFFGQGTRLTVV.

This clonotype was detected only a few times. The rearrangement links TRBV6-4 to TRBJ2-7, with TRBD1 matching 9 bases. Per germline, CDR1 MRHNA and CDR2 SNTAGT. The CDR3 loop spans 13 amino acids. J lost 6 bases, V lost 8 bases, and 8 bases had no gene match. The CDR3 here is CASGRDRDSEQYF. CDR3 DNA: TGTGCCAGCGGGCGGGACAGGGACTCCGAGCAGTACTTC.

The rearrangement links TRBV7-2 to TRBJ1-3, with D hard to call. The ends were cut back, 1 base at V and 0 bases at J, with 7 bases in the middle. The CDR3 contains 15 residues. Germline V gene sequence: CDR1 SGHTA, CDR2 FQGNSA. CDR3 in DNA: TGTGCCAGCAGCTTAGGAACCAGCTCTGGAAACACCATATATTTT. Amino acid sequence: CASSLGTSSGNTIYF.

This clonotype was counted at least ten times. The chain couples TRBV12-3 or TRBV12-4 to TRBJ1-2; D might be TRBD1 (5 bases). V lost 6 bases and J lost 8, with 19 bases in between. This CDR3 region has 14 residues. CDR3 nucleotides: TGTGCCAGCAGCCAGGGACTCCCACCGGGCGGCTACACCTTC. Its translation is CASSQGLPPGGYTF.

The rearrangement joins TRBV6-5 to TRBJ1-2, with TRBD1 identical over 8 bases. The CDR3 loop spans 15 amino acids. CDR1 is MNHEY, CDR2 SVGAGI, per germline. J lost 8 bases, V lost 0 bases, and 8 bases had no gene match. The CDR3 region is CASSYSAGTGWGYTF. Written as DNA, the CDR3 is TGTGCCAGCAGTTACTCGGCCGGGACAGGATGGGGCTACACCTTC.

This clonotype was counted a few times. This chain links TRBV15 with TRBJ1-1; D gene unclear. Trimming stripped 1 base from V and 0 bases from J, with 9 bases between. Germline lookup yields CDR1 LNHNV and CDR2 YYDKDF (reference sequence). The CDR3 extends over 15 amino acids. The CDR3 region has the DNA TGTGCCACCAGCAGAGGAGGCCGTATGAACACTGAAGCTTTCTTT. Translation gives CATSRGGRMNTEAFF.

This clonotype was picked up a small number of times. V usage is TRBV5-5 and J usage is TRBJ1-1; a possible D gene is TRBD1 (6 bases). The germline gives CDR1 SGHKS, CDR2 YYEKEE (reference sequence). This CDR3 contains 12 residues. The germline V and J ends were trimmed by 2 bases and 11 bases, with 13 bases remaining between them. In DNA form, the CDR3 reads TGTGCCAGCAGCTTCTTGACGGGGGCGGCTTTCTTT. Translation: CASSFLTGAAFF. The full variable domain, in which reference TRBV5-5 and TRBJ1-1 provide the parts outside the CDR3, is DAGVTQSPTHLIKTRGQQVTLRCSPISGHKSVSWYQQVLGQGPQFIFQYYEKEERGRGNFPDRFSARQFPNYSSELNVNALLLGDSALYLCASSFLTGAAFFGQGTRLTVV.